These 2 T cell receptor beta chains originate from one sample sequenced in a study of blood T cell repertoires in COVID-19. Clones were read by immunoSEQ multiplex PCR, and TCRdb kept only the in-frame ones, dropping some. Of about 180,000 clones detected, 70% to 90% appear once; the ten largest clones hold 2.5% to 3.5%. The specimen sequenced was peripheral blood. The source of these receptors is a woman in her twenties or thirties with active or convalescent COVID-19.

This rearrangement joins TRBV3-1 (or the pseudogene TRBV3-2) to TRBJ2-5; possibly TRBD2 for D (5 bases). V shed 3 bases and J shed 7 bases, with 6 bases lying between them. This CDR3 has 11 residues. The V gene's germline CDR1 is LGHDT and CDR2 YNNKEL (reference sequence). The DNA of the CDR3 is TGTGCCAGCAGCCATCTAGCGACCCAGTACTTC. Protein: CASSHLATQYF.

J is TRBJ2-3 and V is TRBV5-6; 9 bases match TRBD2. The CDR3 has 11 amino acids. The V gene end was trimmed by 2 bases and the J gene end by 11 bases; junction bases not matched to a gene: 0. Germline-derived CDR1 and CDR2 are SGHDT and YYEEEE. The CDR3 here is CASSLLAGQYF. The CDR3 DNA sequence: TGTGCCAGCAGCTTACTAGCGGGGCAGTATTTT.